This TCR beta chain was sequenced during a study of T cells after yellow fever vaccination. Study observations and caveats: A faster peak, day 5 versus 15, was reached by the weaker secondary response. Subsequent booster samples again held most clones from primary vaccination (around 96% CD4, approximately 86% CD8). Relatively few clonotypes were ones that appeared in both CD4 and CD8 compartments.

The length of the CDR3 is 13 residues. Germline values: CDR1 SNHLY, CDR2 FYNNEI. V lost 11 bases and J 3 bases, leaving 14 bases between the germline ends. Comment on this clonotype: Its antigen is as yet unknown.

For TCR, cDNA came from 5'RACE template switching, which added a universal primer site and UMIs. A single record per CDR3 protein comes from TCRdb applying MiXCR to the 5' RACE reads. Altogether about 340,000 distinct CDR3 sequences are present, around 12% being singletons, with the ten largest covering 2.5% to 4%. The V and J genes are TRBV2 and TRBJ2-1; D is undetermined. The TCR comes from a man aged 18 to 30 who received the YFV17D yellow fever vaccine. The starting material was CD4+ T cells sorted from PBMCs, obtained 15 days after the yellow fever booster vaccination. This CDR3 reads CAGRGTDYNEQFF. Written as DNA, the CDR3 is TGTGCCGGTCGAGGTACGGACTACAATGAGCAGTTCTTC.